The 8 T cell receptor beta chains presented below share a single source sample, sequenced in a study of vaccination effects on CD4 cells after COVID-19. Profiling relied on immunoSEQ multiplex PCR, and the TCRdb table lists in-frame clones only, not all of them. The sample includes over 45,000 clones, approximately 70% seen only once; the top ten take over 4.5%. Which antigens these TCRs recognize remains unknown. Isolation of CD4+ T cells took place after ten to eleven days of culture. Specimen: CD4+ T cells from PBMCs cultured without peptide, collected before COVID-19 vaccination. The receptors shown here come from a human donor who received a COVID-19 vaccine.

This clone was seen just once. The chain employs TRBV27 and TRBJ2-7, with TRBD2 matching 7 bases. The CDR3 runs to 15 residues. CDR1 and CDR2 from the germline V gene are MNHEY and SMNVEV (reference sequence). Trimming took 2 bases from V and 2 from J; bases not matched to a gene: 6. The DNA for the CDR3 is TGTGCCAGCAGTTTACTCACGGGGACTACCTACGAGCAGTACTTC. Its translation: CASSLLTGTTYEQYF.

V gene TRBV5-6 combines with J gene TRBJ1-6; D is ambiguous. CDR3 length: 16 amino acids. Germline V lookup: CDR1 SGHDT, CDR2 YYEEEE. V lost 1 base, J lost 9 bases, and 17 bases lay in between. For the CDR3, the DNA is TGTGCCAGCAGCTTGTCATTGGGTCGCCAGGCTTCACCCCTCCACTTT. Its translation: CASSLSLGRQASPLHF.

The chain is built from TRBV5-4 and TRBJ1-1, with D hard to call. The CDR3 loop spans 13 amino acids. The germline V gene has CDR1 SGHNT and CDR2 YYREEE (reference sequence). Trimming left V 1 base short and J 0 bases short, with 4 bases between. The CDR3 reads CASSLSVNTEAFF. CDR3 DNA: TGTGCCAGCAGCTTGTCAGTGAACACTGAAGCTTTCTTT. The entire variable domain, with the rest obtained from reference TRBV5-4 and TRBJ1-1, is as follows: ETGVTQSPTHLIKTRGQQVTLRCSSQSGHNTVSWYQQALGQGPQFIFQYYREEENGRGNFPPRFSGLQFPNYSSELNVNALELDDSALYLCASSLSVNTEAFFGQGTRLTVV.

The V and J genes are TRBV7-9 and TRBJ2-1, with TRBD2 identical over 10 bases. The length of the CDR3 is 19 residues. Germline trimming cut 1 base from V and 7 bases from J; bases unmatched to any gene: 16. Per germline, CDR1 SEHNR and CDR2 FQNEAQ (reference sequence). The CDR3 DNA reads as TGTGCCAGCAGCTTAGAAGGTCAGCGGGAGGGCCGGAGGGGGAATGAGCAGTTCTTC. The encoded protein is CASSLEGQREGRRGNEQFF.

The CDR3 loop is CASSQEARVNYGYTF. The CDR3, as DNA: TGCGCCAGCAGCCAAGAAGCCCGTGTTAACTATGGCTACACCTTC. The chain recombines TRBV4-3 with TRBJ1-2; D unresolved. The CDR3 contains 15 residues. Trimming took 0 bases from V and 1 from J, leaving 9 bases between them. Per the germline V gene, CDR1 is LGHNA and CDR2 is YSLEER.

The CDR3 protein is CASSIGGRTNSPLHF. Written as DNA, the CDR3 is TGTGCCAGTAGTATCGGGGGTCGAACGAATTCACCCCTCCACTTT. The chain carries TRBV19 and TRBJ1-6; possibly TRBD1 for D (5 bases). The CDR3 has 15 residues. Per germline, CDR1 LNHDA and CDR2 SQIVND (reference sequence). V shed 3 bases and J shed 7 bases, with 13 bases lying between them.

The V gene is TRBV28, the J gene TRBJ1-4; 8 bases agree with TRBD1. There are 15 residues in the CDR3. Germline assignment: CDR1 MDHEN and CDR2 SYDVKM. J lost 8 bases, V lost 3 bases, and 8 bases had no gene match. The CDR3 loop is CASSFTGGKAEKLFF. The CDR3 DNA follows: TGTGCCAGCAGTTTTACAGGGGGTAAAGCAGAAAAACTGTTTTTT.

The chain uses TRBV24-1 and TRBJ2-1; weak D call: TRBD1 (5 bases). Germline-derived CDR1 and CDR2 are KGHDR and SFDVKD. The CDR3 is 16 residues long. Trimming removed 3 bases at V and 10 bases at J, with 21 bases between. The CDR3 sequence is CATSDPTSPTSGEQFF. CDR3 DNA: TGTGCCACCAGTGATCCGACGTCCCCAACGTCAGGGGAGCAGTTCTTC.